This TCR beta chain was recorded in a study of regulatory T cells in long-lasting Graves disease. For TCR beta, libraries came from iRepertoire HTBI primers and Arm-PCR of CDR3 regions. Original data processing: Sequenced samples collectively carried 60 to 75 TRBV and over 11 TRBJ segments. TCRdb called the multiplex PCR reads again in MiXCR, with one record for every CDR3 protein. The authors' filters were not applied to this entry. The sample contains 350,000 to 500,000 distinct CDR3 sequences, about 17% of which appear only once. Whole-study results and caveats: The sample size was small, and this may have reduced accuracy.

Indicated time point: newly diagnosed GD, antithyroid drugs for less than 3 months. The authors made the TCR library using RNA they extracted from PBMCs. Germline CDR1 SGHTA, CDR2 FQGNSA. Trimming stripped 5 bases from V and 4 bases from J, with 15 bases between. The CDR3 sequence is 15 residues long. This clonotype was seen at least ten times. The antigen remains undetermined. This same sample was also part of a study on T cells in Graves' hyperthyroidism and ophthalmopathy. From that study: In patients aged 18 to 65, hyperthyroidism was newly diagnosed, with duration under 2 months.

This receptor was taken from a woman in her 30s with Graves disease. The rearrangement uses TRBV7-2 and TRBJ1-5, with no clear D. The material was peripheral blood mononuclear cells (PBMCs), obtained at new diagnosis, from a patient treated with antithyroid drugs. CDR3 region: CASSIPGYGNQPQHF. In DNA form, the CDR3 reads TGTGCCAGCAGCATACCCGGTTACGGGAATCAGCCCCAGCATTTT.